Following are 13 T cell receptor beta chains from one sample sequenced in a study of T cell responses to AZD1222 COVID-19 vaccine. Libraries were prepared by immunoSEQ multiplex PCR; TCRdb keeps only in-frame clonotypes and omits some of them. The sample yields 210,000 or so clones, under 95% seen once. Sequencing used peripheral blood, obtained on day 0 of MenACWY control vaccination. The source is an adult in good health.

This clone has a single count. The CDR3 spells CAWSVRASANYGYTF. CDR3 nucleotide sequence: TGTGCCTGGAGTGTACGGGCTTCAGCTAACTATGGCTACACCTTC. This chain joins TRBV30 and TRBJ1-2, with D unresolved. This CDR3 spans 15 amino acids. Per the germline V gene, CDR1 is GTSNPN and CDR2 is SVGIG (reference sequence). V was trimmed by 0 bases and J by 0 bases, leaving 11 bases between them.

The count of this clone is one. The chain has TRBV6-1 and TRBJ1-5; no clear D gene. CDR3 length equals 17 residues. V was pared by 3 bases and J by 7 bases, with 22 bases between. The germline CDR1 and CDR2 sequences are MNHNS and SASEGT. For the CDR3, the DNA is TGTGCCAGCAGTGAGTCCGGGCGGGCCAGGAGACAACAGCCCCAGCATTTT. This encodes CASSESGRARRQQPQHF.

V is TRBV2 and J is TRBJ1-2, with a possible D match to TRBD1 (5 bases). V lost 2 bases and J 8 bases, leaving 12 bases between the germline ends. CDR1 SNHLY and CDR2 FYNNEI come from the germline V gene. The CDR3 is 13 amino acids. The DNA for the CDR3 is TGTGCCAGCAGTGAAATGGTTGGGGACGGCTACACCTTC. Amino acids: CASSEMVGDGYTF.

This chain links TRBV5-1 with TRBJ2-7; 10 bases agree with TRBD1. The V and J ends lost 0 bases and 3 bases, in that order; junction bases with no gene match: 6. CDR3 length equals 16 residues. Germline-derived CDR1 and CDR2 are SGHRS and YFSETQ. The CDR3 protein is CASSLGQGATFYEQYF. The CDR3, as DNA: TGCGCCAGCAGCTTGGGACAGGGGGCTACGTTCTACGAGCAGTACTTC.

V usage is TRBV20-1 and J usage is TRBJ1-2, with a possible D match to TRBD1 (5 bases). Germline-derived CDR1 and CDR2 are DFQATT and SNEGSKA (reference sequence). The CDR3 spans 11 residues. V was shortened by 2 bases and J by 7 bases, with 8 bases between the two germline ends. CDR3 residues: CSARQGTGYTF. As DNA, the CDR3 is TGCAGTGCTAGACAGGGAACTGGCTACACCTTC.

CDR3 residues: CASRGSTGTEAFF. The CDR3 coding sequence is TGTGCCAGCAGAGGTTCCACCGGCACTGAAGCTTTCTTT. The chain combines TRBV28 with TRBJ1-1; D ambiguous. CDR3 length: 13 amino acids. Germline V lookup: CDR1 MDHEN, CDR2 SYDVKM. Trimming cost V 6 bases and J 4 bases, with 12 bases left between them.

V gene TRBV3-1 (or the pseudogene TRBV3-2) combines with J gene TRBJ1-1; unclear D gene. The V end was cut by 4 bases, the J end by 3 bases, with 12 bases between. Germline V gene lookup returns CDR1 LGHDT and CDR2 YNNKEL (reference sequence). This CDR3 is built from 14 residues. CDR3 amino acids: CASSLPGWDTEAFF. CDR3 nucleotide sequence: TGTGCCAGCAGCCTGCCCGGGTGGGACACTGAAGCTTTCTTT.

The V gene is TRBV5-8, the J gene TRBJ1-6; the match to TRBD1 covers 7 bases. The germline V gene has CDR1 SGHTS and CDR2 YDEGEE. The CDR3 consists of 14 residues. With 0 bases clipped from V and 10 bases from J, the junction kept 4 bases outside the gene matches. For the CDR3, the DNA is TGTGCCAGCAGCTTGGGCAGGGGGGTATCACCCCTCCACTTT. Protein sequence: CASSLGRGVSPLHF.

The chain combines TRBV3-1 (or the pseudogene TRBV3-2) with TRBJ2-5; 11 bases are a match to TRBD2. Looked up from germline, CDR1 is LGHDT and CDR2 is YNNKEL (reference sequence). The CDR3 extends over 15 amino acids. After removal of 7 bases from V and 1 base from J, the junction contained 5 bases not matched to a gene. The CDR3 loop reads CASTSGGILQETQYF. CDR3 bases: TGTGCCAGCACTAGCGGGGGGATACTCCAAGAGACCCAGTACTTC.

The chain links TRBV6-5 to TRBJ1-5; 8 bases align to TRBD1. The ends lost 6 bases at V and 4 bases at J; junction bases unmatched: 2. CDR1 MNHEY and CDR2 SVGAGI come from the germline V gene. The CDR3 loop spans 13 amino acids. The CDR3 loop is CASRTGANQPQHF. The CDR3, as DNA: TGTGCCAGCAGGACAGGGGCAAATCAGCCCCAGCATTTT.

This clone has just one count. The chain recombines TRBV19 with TRBJ1-1; 7 positions agree with TRBD1. Germline lookup yields CDR1 LNHDA and CDR2 SQIVND (reference sequence). The CDR3 consists of 17 residues. J was trimmed by 2 bases and V by 5 bases; bases with no gene match: 14. The CDR3 here is CASSATGAGGLNTEAFF. The DNA of the CDR3 is TGTGCCAGTAGTGCTACGGGGGCAGGGGGTCTTAACACTGAAGCTTTCTTT.

The rearrangement uses TRBV12-3 or TRBV12-4 and TRBJ1-2; possibly TRBD1 for D (5 bases). The V and J ends lost 5 bases and 2 bases respectively, with 9 bases between them. The CDR3 consists of 13 residues. The CDR3 region has the DNA TGTGCCAGCAGTGGGACGGCCAACTATGGCTACACCTTC. It translates to CASSGTANYGYTF.

The V and J genes are TRBV5-1 and TRBJ2-3; TRBD2 matches at 7 bases. Trimming took 1 base from V and 2 from J; bases not matched to a gene: 4. The CDR3 is 15 amino acids. In germline, CDR1 is SGHRS, CDR2 YFSETQ. CDR3 nucleotides: TGCGCCAGCAGCTTGCCTAGCGGCCCCACAGATACGCAGTATTTT. Amino acids: CASSLPSGPTDTQYF.